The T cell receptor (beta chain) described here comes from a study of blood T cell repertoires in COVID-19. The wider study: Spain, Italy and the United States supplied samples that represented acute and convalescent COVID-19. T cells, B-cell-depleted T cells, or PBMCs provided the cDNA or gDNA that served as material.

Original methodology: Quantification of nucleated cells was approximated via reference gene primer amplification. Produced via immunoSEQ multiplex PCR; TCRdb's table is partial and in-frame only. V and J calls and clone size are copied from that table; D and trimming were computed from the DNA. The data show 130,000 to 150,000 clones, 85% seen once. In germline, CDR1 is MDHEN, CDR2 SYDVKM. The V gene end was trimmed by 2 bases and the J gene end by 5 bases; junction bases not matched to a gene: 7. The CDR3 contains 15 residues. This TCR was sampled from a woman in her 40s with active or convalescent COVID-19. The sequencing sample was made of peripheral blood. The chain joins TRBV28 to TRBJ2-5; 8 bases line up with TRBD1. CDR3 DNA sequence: TGTGCCAGCAGTTTAGGCGCCAGGGGGCGGGAGACCCAGTACTTC. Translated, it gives CASSLGARGRETQYF.